These T cell receptor beta chains were read from a single sample in a study of blood T cell repertoires in COVID-19. Only in-frame clones appear in the TCRdb table, and some are missing; sequencing was by immunoSEQ multiplex PCR. The table lists 200,000 to 250,000 clones, about 91% of them singletons. What was sequenced was peripheral blood. The source of these receptors is a man aged 25 to 40 with acute or convalescent COVID-19. The CDR3 runs from the conserved cysteine through the conserved F or W. A D gene is named only where the DNA matches it firmly. Clone sizes are given selectively: once, few, many, or a class where the clone is expanded.

clone size: -; D gene: TRBD1; V gene: TRBV18; J gene: TRBJ2-1; CDR3 protein: CASSRGRDRVNEQFF; CDR3 DNA: TGTGCCAGCTCCCGCGGCCGGGACAGGGTCAATGAGCAGTTCTTC
clone size: -; D gene: TRBD1; V gene: TRBV19; J gene: TRBJ2-3; CDR3 protein: CASSLGTGRRSTDTQYF; CDR3 DNA: TGTGCCAGTAGTCTAGGGACAGGGAGGAGAAGCACAGATACGCAGTATTTT
clone size: -; D gene: TRBD1; V gene: TRBV2; J gene: TRBJ1-6; CDR3 protein: CASRRTGESSPLHF; CDR3 DNA: TGTGCCAGCAGAAGGACAGGGGAGAGTTCACCCCTCCACTTT
clone size: -; D gene: -; V gene: TRBV6-5; J gene: TRBJ1-5; CDR3 protein: CASSRQPWGNQPQHF; CDR3 DNA: TGTGCCAGCAGTCGACAACCCTGGGGCAATCAGCCCCAGCATTTT
clone size: -; D gene: TRBD1; V gene: TRBV25-1; J gene: TRBJ2-1; CDR3 protein: CASSRQGAYNEQFF; CDR3 DNA: TGTGCCAGCAGTCGACAGGGGGCATACAATGAGCAGTTCTTC
clone size: -; D gene: -; V gene: TRBV2; J gene: TRBJ2-2; CDR3 protein: CASSEAGMNTGELFF; CDR3 DNA: TGTGCCAGCAGTGAAGCGGGCATGAACACCGGGGAGCTGTTTTTT
clone size: -; D gene: TRBD2; V gene: TRBV3-1/TRBV3-2; J gene: TRBJ2-3; CDR3 protein: CASSQLLSGGGTDTQYF; CDR3 DNA: TGTGCCAGCAGCCAACTTTTAAGCGGGGGTGGCACAGATACGCAGTATTTT
clone size: -; D gene: TRBD1; V gene: TRBV19; J gene: TRBJ1-6; CDR3 protein: CASGPQDRGSSPLHF; CDR3 DNA: TGTGCCAGCGGACCTCAAGACAGGGGGAGTTCACCCCTCCACTTT
clone size: -; D gene: -; V gene: TRBV6-1; J gene: TRBJ1-6; CDR3 protein: CASSASGFISYNSPLHF; CDR3 DNA: TGTGCCAGCAGTGCTTCAGGATTCATCTCCTATAATTCACCCCTCCACTTT
clone size: -; D gene: -; V gene: TRBV11-3; J gene: TRBJ2-5; CDR3 protein: CASSFKEGTQYF; CDR3 DNA: TGTGCCAGCAGCTTTAAGGAGGGGACCCAGTACTTC
clone size: -; D gene: TRBD1; V gene: TRBV7-6; J gene: TRBJ2-4; CDR3 protein: CASSQDRDGNIQYF; CDR3 DNA: TGTGCCAGCAGCCAGGACAGGGATGGTAACATTCAGTACTTC
clone size: -; D gene: TRBD2; V gene: TRBV2; J gene: TRBJ2-1; CDR3 protein: CASTSGMGRGNEQFF; CDR3 DNA: TGTGCCAGCACCTCAGGGATGGGGAGGGGCAATGAGCAGTTCTTC
clone size: -; D gene: TRBD1; V gene: TRBV2; J gene: TRBJ1-6; CDR3 protein: CASSEDRGPSPLHF; CDR3 DNA: TGTGCCAGCAGTGAAGACAGGGGGCCTTCACCCCTCCACTTT
clone size: -; D gene: -; V gene: TRBV27; J gene: TRBJ1-1; CDR3 protein: CASSSGGAGRTEAFF; CDR3 DNA: TGTGCCAGCAGCTCAGGTGGGGCAGGTAGGACTGAAGCTTTCTTT
clone size: -; D gene: -; V gene: TRBV30; J gene: TRBJ1-6; CDR3 protein: CAWSATRIVLHF; CDR3 DNA: TGTGCCTGGAGTGCGACAAGGATTGTCCTCCACTTT
clone size: -; D gene: -; V gene: TRBV19; J gene: TRBJ1-1; CDR3 protein: CASSSRGETTEAFF; CDR3 DNA: TGTGCCAGTAGTTCCCGGGGGGAGACCACTGAAGCTTTCTTT
clone size: -; D gene: TRBD1; V gene: TRBV15; J gene: TRBJ1-2; CDR3 protein: CATSTQGQGATGYTF; CDR3 DNA: TGTGCCACCAGCACCCAGGGACAGGGGGCGACTGGCTACACCTTC
clone size: -; D gene: TRBD1; V gene: TRBV6-6; J gene: TRBJ2-7; CDR3 protein: CASSLNRDSYEQYF; CDR3 DNA: TGTGCCAGCAGCCTAAATCGGGACAGCTACGAGCAGTACTTC
clone size: -; D gene: -; V gene: TRBV6-4; J gene: TRBJ1-5; CDR3 protein: CASSDLETRVDQPQHF; CDR3 DNA: TGTGCCAGCAGTGACTTAGAGACTAGGGTGGATCAGCCCCAGCATTTT
clone size: once; D gene: TRBD2; V gene: TRBV28; J gene: TRBJ2-3; CDR3 protein: CASISGGTDTQYF; CDR3 DNA: TGTGCCAGCATTAGCGGGGGGACAGATACGCAGTATTTT
clone size: once; D gene: -; V gene: TRBV29-1; J gene: TRBJ2-2; CDR3 protein: CSVDRGYNTGELFF; CDR3 DNA: TGCAGCGTTGACAGGGGATATAACACCGGGGAGCTGTTTTTT
clone size: -; D gene: TRBD2; V gene: TRBV27; J gene: TRBJ2-3; CDR3 protein: CASSLRLAGPTDTQYF; CDR3 DNA: TGTGCCAGCAGTTTAAGACTAGCGGGGCCCACAGATACGCAGTATTTT
clone size: -; D gene: TRBD2; V gene: TRBV7-9; J gene: TRBJ2-2; CDR3 protein: CASSSSGGQNTGELFF; CDR3 DNA: TGTGCCAGCAGCTCAAGCGGGGGGCAGAACACCGGGGAGCTGTTTTTT
clone size: -; D gene: -; V gene: TRBV19; J gene: TRBJ1-2; CDR3 protein: CASSIVFGGYTF; CDR3 DNA: TGTGCCAGTAGTATAGTATTTGGCGGCTACACCTTC
clone size: -; D gene: -; V gene: TRBV12-3/TRBV12-4; J gene: TRBJ2-5; CDR3 protein: CASSFGIGETQYF; CDR3 DNA: TGTGCCAGCAGTTTTGGAATCGGGGAGACCCAGTACTTC
clone size: -; D gene: -; V gene: TRBV7-6; J gene: TRBJ2-1; CDR3 protein: CASSPLRNEQFF; CDR3 DNA: TGTGCCAGCAGCCCCTTGAGGAATGAGCAGTTCTTC
clone size: -; D gene: TRBD1; V gene: TRBV7-9; J gene: TRBJ1-1; CDR3 protein: CASSPPTGGGLNTEAFF; CDR3 DNA: TGTGCCAGCAGCCCGCCTACCGGAGGGGGCCTGAACACTGAAGCTTTCTTT
clone size: -; D gene: -; V gene: TRBV2; J gene: TRBJ1-1; CDR3 protein: CATSRGYYEAFF; CDR3 DNA: TGTGCCACCTCCCGCGGATACTATGAAGCTTTCTTT
clone size: few; D gene: -; V gene: TRBV2; J gene: TRBJ2-3; CDR3 protein: CATQGFLGTQYF; CDR3 DNA: TGTGCCACCCAGGGTTTTTTGGGTACGCAGTATTTT
clone size: -; D gene: TRBD1; V gene: TRBV5-6; J gene: TRBJ2-7; CDR3 protein: CASSRGQGFTEQYF; CDR3 DNA: TGTGCCAGCAGCCGCGGACAGGGTTTCACCGAGCAGTACTTC
clone size: -; D gene: -; V gene: TRBV21-1; J gene: TRBJ1-4; CDR3 protein: CASRGFGEKLFF; CDR3 DNA: TGTGCCAGCAGGGGCTTTGGGGAAAAACTGTTTTTT
clone size: -; D gene: -; V gene: TRBV6-5; J gene: TRBJ1-2; CDR3 protein: CASSLSGYGYTF; CDR3 DNA: TGTGCCAGCAGTCTGTCGGGCTATGGCTACACCTTC
clone size: once; D gene: -; V gene: TRBV28; J gene: TRBJ2-1; CDR3 protein: CASSQGSSYNEQFF; CDR3 DNA: TGTGCCAGCAGTCAGGGTAGCTCCTACAATGAGCAGTTCTTC
clone size: -; D gene: TRBD1; V gene: TRBV7-9; J gene: TRBJ1-1; CDR3 protein: CASSLDGTGGAVKAFF; CDR3 DNA: TGTGCCAGCAGCTTAGACGGGACAGGGGGCGCGGTTAAAGCTTTCTTT
clone size: -; D gene: TRBD1; V gene: TRBV2; J gene: TRBJ2-3; CDR3 protein: CASRQGEGANTQYF; CDR3 DNA: TGTGCCAGCCGACAGGGGGAGGGTGCTAATACGCAGTATTTT
clone size: few; D gene: -; V gene: TRBV11-2; J gene: TRBJ1-3; CDR3 protein: CASSLVRGLSGNTIYF; CDR3 DNA: TGTGCCAGCAGCTTAGTAAGAGGACTCTCTGGAAACACCATATATTTT
clone size: once; D gene: TRBD2; V gene: TRBV3-1/TRBV3-2; J gene: TRBJ2-1; CDR3 protein: CASSLSGGHDEQFF; CDR3 DNA: TGTGCCAGCAGCCTCAGCGGGGGCCACGATGAGCAGTTCTTC
clone size: -; D gene: TRBD1; V gene: TRBV11-2; J gene: TRBJ1-2; CDR3 protein: CASSLGGTGLYGYTF; CDR3 DNA: TGTGCCAGCAGCTTAGGCGGGACAGGGCTCTATGGCTACACCTTC
clone size: -; D gene: TRBD1; V gene: TRBV6-6; J gene: TRBJ2-3; CDR3 protein: CASSLDRRTDTQYF; CDR3 DNA: TGTGCCAGCAGTTTGGACAGGCGGACAGATACGCAGTATTTT
clone size: -; D gene: TRBD1; V gene: TRBV9; J gene: TRBJ1-1; CDR3 protein: CASTLQGQGNTEAFF; CDR3 DNA: TGTGCCAGCACTCTCCAGGGACAGGGGAACACTGAAGCTTTCTTT
clone size: -; D gene: -; V gene: TRBV5-1; J gene: TRBJ2-2; CDR3 protein: CASSRDPDRRGTGELFF; CDR3 DNA: TGCGCCAGCAGCCGGGACCCGGACAGGAGGGGTACCGGGGAGCTGTTTTTT
clone size: -; D gene: TRBD1; V gene: TRBV7-8; J gene: TRBJ2-7; CDR3 protein: CASNTQPGQGLEQYF; CDR3 DNA: TGTGCCAGCAATACCCAGCCGGGACAGGGACTCGAGCAGTACTTC
clone size: -; D gene: TRBD1; V gene: TRBV19; J gene: TRBJ1-1; CDR3 protein: CASSSQGYTEAFF; CDR3 DNA: TGTGCCAGTAGTTCACAGGGGTACACTGAAGCTTTCTTT
clone size: -; D gene: TRBD2; V gene: TRBV6-4; J gene: TRBJ2-3; CDR3 protein: CASSASGNTDTQYF; CDR3 DNA: TGTGCCAGCAGTGCCAGCGGGAACACAGATACGCAGTATTTT
clone size: -; D gene: TRBD1; V gene: TRBV29-1; J gene: TRBJ2-1; CDR3 protein: CSVTTGGNEQFF; CDR3 DNA: TGCAGCGTAACGACAGGGGGCAATGAGCAGTTCTTC
clone size: -; D gene: -; V gene: TRBV5-5; J gene: TRBJ1-3; CDR3 protein: CASSLDSGAGNTIYF; CDR3 DNA: TGTGCCAGCAGCTTGGATTCAGGGGCTGGAAACACCATATATTTT